This T cell receptor beta chain comes out of a study of CD8+CD57+ T cells in acquired aplastic anemia. Across the whole study: Recorded DNA amounts for sorted CD4+ and CD8+ cells had an average of around 3.4 ug. Study results and caveats: The number of CD8+ CDR3 sequences shared by patients and controls was approximately 30. CD8+ Simpson's diversity showed no significant patient-control difference.

Profiles of TCR beta VDJ and CDR3 were generated from a genomic DNA template. From the reads, TCRdb called clonotypes with MiXCR, one entry per CDR3 protein. In the table there are 180,000 or so distinct CDR3 sequences, 50% to 65% of which are singletons. The V and J ends lost 3 bases and 0 bases respectively, with 17 bases between them. The V gene's germline CDR1 is SGHTA and CDR2 FQGNSA. This CDR3 region has 17 residues. In the case of this clonotype: As yet, its antigen is unknown.

Patients sequenced had flow cytometry evidence of CD8+CD57+ cell expansion. Sequencing was carried out using sorted CD4+, CD8+, or CD8+CD57+ T cells (not recorded which) from PBMCs. The sequence was collected from a human donor with aplastic anemia. V and J are TRBV7-2 and TRBJ1-1; a possible D gene is TRBD1 (6 bases). The CDR3, as DNA: TGTGCCAGCAGCTTCCTAAGGTACGGGACAATGAACACTGAAGCTTTCTTT. It yields the protein CASSFLRYGTMNTEAFF.